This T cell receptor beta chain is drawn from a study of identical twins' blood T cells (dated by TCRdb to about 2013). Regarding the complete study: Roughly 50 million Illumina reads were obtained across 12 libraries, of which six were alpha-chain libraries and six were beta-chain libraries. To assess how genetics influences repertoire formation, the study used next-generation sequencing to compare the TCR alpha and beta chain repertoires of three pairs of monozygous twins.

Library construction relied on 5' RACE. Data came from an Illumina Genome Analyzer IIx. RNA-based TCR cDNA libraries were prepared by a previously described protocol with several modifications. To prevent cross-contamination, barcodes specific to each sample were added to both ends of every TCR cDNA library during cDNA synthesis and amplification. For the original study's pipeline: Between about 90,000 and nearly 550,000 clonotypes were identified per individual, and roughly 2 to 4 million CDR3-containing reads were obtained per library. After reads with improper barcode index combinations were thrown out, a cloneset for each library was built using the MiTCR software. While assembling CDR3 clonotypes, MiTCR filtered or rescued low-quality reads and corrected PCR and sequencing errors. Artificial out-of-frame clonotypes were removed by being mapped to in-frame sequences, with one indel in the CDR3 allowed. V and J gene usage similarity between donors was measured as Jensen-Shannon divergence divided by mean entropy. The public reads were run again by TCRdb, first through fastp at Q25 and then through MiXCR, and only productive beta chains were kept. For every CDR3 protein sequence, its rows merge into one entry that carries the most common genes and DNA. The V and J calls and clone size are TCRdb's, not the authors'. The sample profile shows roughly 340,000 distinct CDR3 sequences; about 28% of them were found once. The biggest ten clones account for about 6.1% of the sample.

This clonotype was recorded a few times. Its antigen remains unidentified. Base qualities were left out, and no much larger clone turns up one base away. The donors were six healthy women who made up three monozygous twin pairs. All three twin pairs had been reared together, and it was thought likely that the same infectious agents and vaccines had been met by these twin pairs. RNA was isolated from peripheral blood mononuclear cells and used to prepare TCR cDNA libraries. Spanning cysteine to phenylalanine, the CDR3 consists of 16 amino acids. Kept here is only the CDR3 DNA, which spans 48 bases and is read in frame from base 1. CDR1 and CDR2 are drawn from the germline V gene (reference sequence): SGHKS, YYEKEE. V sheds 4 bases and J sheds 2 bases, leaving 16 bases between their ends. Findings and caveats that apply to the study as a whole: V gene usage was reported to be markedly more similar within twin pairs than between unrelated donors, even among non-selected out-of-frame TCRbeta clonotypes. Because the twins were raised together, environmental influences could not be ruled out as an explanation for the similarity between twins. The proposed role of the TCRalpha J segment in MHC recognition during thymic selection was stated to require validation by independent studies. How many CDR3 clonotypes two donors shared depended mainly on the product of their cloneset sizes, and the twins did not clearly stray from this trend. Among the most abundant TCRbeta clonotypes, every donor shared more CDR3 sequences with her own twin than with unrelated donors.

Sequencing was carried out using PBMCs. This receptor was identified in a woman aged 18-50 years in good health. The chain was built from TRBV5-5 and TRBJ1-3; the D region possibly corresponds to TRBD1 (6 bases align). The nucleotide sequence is TGTGCCAGCAGCGACCGGACAGTCGGCCCTGGAAACACCATATATTTT. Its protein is CASSDRTVGPGNTIYF.